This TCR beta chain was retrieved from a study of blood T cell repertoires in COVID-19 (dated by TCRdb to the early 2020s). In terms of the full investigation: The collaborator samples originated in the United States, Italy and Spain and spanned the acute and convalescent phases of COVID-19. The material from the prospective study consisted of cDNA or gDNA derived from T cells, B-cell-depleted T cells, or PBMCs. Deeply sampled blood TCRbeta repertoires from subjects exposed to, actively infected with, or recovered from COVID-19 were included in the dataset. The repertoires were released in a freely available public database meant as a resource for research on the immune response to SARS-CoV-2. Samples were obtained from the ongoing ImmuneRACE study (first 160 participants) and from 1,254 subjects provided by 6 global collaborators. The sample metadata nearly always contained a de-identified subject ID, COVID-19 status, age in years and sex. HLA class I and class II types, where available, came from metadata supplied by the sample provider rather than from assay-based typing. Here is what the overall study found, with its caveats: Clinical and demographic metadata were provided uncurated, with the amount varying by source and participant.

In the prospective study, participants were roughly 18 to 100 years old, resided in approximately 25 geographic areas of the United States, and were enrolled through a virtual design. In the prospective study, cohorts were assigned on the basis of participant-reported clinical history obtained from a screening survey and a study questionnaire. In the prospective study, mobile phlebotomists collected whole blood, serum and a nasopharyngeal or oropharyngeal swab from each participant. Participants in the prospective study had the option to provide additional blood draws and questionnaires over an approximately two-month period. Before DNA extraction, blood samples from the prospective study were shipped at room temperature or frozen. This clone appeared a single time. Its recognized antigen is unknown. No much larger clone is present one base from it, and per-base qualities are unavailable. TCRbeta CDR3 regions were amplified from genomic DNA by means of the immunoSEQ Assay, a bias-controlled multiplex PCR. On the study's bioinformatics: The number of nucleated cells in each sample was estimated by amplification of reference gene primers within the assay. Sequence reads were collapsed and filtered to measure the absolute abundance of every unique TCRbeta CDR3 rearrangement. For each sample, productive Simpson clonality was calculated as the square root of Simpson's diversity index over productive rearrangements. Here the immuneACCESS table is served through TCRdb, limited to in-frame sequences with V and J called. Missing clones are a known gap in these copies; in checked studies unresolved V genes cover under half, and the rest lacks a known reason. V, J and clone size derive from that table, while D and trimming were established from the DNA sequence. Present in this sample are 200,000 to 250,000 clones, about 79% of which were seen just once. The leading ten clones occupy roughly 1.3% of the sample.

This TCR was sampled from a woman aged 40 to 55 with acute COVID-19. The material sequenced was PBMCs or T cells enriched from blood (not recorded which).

Here the CDR3 is given as CASSSGTHPEQYF. The DNA sequence is given as TGTGCCAGCAGCTCAGGGACTCACCCCGAGCAGTACTTC. This receptor chain uses TRBV7-9 and TRBJ2-7; tentative D gene TRBD2, with 6 bases matching. CDR3 length: 13 amino acids, cysteine to phenylalanine. Just CDR3 DNA is preserved here, 39 bases in frame from base 1. Trimming takes 4 bases from V and 6 bases from J, and the germline ends sit 13 bases apart. From a lookup of the germline V gene (reference sequence), CDR1 and CDR2 are SEHNR and FQNEAQ.